The clone carrying this T cell receptor beta chain occurred a few times. Here immunoSEQ multiplex PCR was the method, and the copy in TCRdb shows in-frame clones only, minus some. The repertoire includes approximately 49,000 clones, under 85% of them detected once, and about 0.6% sits in the top ten. The data were taken from a study of memory CD4+ T cells and cytomegalovirus serostatus. About the study: This sample comes from healthy Belgian adults, about 10 CMV seropositive, about 25 seronegative.

Germline CDR1 reads MNHNS; CDR2 reads SASEGT. V lost 2 bases, J lost 2 bases, and 8 bases stayed unmatched. The CDR3 has 16 amino acids. Single viable CD3+CD4+CD8-CD45RO+ cells were sorted as the memory CD4+ T cells. This TCR was sampled from an adult in good health and CMV-seronegative. The rearrangement links TRBV6-1 to TRBJ1-2, with 7 nucleotides matching TRBD1. Sequencing was performed on memory CD4+ T cells from blood. The CDR3 DNA sequence: TGTGCCAGCAGTGAATATGGAGGGGGCGCCAACTATGGCTACACCTTC. Translation: CASSEYGGGANYGYTF.